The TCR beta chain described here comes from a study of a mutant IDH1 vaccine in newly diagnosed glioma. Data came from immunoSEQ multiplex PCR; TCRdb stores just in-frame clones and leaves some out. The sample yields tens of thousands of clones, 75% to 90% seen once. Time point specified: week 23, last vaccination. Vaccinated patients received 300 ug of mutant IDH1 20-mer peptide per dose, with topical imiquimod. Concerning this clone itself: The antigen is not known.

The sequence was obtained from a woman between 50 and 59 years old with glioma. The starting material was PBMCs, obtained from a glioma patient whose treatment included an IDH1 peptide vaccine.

CDR3 in DNA: TGTGCCAGCAGCTCGTCAAAATTCGGACAGATTTACGAGCAGTACTTC. Amino acid sequence: CASSSSKFGQIYEQYF. V usage is TRBV5-6 and J usage is TRBJ2-7, with D maybe TRBD1 (6 bases). From germline, CDR1 is SGHDT and CDR2 YYEEEE. The V and J ends lost 3 bases and 4 bases respectively, with 20 bases between them. The CDR3 runs to 16 residues. Full variable domain (rest looked up from reference TRBV5-6 and TRBJ2-7): DAGVTQSPTHLIKTRGQQVTLRCSPKSGHDTVSWYQQALGQGPQFIFQYYEEEERQRGNFPDRFSGHQFPNYSSELNVNALLLGDSALYLCASSSSKFGQIYEQYFGPGTRLTVT.